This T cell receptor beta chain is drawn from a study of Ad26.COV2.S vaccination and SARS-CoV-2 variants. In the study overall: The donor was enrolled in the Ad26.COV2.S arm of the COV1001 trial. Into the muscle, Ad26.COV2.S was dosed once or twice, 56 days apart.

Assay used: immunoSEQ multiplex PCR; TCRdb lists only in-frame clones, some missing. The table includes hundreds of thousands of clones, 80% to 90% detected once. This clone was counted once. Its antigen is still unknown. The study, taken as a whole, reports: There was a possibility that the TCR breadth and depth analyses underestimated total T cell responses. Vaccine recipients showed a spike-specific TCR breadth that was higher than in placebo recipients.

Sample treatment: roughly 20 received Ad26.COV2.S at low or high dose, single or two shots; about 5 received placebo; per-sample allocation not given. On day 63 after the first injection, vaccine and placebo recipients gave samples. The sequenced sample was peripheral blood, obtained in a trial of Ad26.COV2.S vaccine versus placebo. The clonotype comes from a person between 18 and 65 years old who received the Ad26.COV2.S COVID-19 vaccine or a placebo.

The CDR3 DNA reads as TGCGCCAGCAGCCAAGATCGGATCTCCGGAGAGACCCAGTACTTC. Translating gives CASSQDRISGETQYF. This sequence joins TRBV4-1 and TRBJ2-5; D is ambiguous. The ends were cut back, 0 bases at V and 4 bases at J, with 12 bases in the middle. The CDR3 has 15 amino acids. Germline CDR1 MGHRA, CDR2 YSYEKL.